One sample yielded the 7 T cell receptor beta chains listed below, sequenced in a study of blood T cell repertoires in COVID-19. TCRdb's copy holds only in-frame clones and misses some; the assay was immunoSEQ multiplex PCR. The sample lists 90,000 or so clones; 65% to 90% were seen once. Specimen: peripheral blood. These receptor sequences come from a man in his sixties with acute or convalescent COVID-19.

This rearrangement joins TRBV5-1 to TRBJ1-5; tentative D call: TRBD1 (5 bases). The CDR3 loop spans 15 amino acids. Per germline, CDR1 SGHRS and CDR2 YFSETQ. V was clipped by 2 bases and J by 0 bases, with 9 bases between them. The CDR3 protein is CASSFSGNSNQPQHF. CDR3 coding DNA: TGCGCCAGCAGCTTCTCAGGGAATAGCAATCAGCCCCAGCATTTT. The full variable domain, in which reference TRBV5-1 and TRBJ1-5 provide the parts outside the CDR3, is KAGVTQTPRYLIKTRGQQVTLSCSPISGHRSVSWYQQTPGQGLQFLFEYFSETQRNKGNFPGRFSGRQFSNSRSEMNVSTLELGDSALYLCASSFSGNSNQPQHFGDGTRLSIL.

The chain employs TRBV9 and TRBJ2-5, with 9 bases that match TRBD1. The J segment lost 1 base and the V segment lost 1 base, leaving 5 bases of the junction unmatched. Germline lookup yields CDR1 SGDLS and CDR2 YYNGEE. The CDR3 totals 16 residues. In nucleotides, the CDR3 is TGTGCCAGCAGCGTATCAGGACAGGGGATCCAAGAGACCCAGTACTTC. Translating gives CASSVSGQGIQETQYF.

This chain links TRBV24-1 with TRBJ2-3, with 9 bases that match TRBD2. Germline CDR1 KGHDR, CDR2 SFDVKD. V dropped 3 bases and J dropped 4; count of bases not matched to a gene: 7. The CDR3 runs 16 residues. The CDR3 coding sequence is TGTGCCACCAGTGATCCTGCTAGCGGGGCCCCAGATACGCAGTATTTT. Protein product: CATSDPASGAPDTQYF.

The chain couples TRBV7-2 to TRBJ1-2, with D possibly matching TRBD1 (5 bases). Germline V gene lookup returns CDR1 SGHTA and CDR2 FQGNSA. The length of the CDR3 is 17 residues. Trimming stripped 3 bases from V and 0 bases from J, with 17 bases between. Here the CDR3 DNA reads TGTGCCAGCAGCTTCGGCTGGGGGGGGACTTCTAACTATGGCTACACCTTC. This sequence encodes CASSFGWGGTSNYGYTF.

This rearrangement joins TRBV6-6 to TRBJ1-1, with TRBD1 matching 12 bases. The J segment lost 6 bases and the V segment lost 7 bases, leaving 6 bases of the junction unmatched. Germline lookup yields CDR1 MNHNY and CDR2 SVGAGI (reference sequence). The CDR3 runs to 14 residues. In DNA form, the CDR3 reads TGTGCCAGCACCTTCGGGACAGGGGGCCCTGAAGCTTTCTTT. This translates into CASTFGTGGPEAFF.

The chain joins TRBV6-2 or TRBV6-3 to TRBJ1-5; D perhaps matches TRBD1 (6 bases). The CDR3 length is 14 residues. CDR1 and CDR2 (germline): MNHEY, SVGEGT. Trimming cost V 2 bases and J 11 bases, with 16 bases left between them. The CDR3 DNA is TGTGCCAGCAGTTACGGGCTAGGGGGAAAAGCCCAGCATTTT. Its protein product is CASSYGLGGKAQHF.

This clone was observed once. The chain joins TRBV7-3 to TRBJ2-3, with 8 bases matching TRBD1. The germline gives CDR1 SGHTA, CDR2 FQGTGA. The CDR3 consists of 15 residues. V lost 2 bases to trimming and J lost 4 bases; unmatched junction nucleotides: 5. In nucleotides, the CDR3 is TGTGCCAGCAGCTTATCTAGGACAGGGTCAGATACGCAGTATTTT. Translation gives CASSLSRTGSDTQYF. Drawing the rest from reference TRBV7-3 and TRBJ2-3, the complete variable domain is GAGVSQTPSNKVTEKGKYVELRCDPISGHTALYWYRQSLGQGPEFLIYFQGTGAADDSGLPNDRFFAVRPEGSVSTLKIQRTERGDSAVYLCASSLSRTGSDTQYFGPGTRLTVL.